This record covers a single T cell receptor beta chain. Its specificity is not known. Trimming stripped 4 bases from V and 1 base from J, with 11 bases between. The CDR3 is 14 amino acids. Germline V gene lookup returns CDR1 SGHNT and CDR2 YYREEE (reference sequence). The sample belongs to a study of T cell responses to AZD1222 COVID-19 vaccine. Whole-study results and caveats: The breadth and depth of Spike-specific TCRs increased once two AZD1222 doses had been given. Donors were largely white British and mainly female; clonal diversity was possibly underestimated. Unmutated variant regions are reportedly targeted by nearly half of spike-specific TCRs.

TCRdb keeps only in-frame clones here, not all; method: immunoSEQ multiplex PCR. The data show 130,000 to 150,000 clones, around 83% seen once. The source of this sequence is an adult in good health. The input for sequencing was peripheral blood, taken on day 0 of MenACWY control vaccination. The rearrangement joins TRBV5-4 to TRBJ2-5; D possibly uses TRBD1 or TRBD2 (5 bases each). The CDR3 DNA sequence: TGTGCCAGCAGCACGGGACGGTTCCAAGAGACCCAGTACTTC. Its translation is CASSTGRFQETQYF. The entire variable domain, with the rest obtained from reference TRBV5-4 and TRBJ2-5, is as follows: ETGVTQSPTHLIKTRGQQVTLRCSSQSGHNTVSWYQQALGQGPQFIFQYYREEENGRGNFPPRFSGLQFPNYSSELNVNALELDDSALYLCASSTGRFQETQYFGPGTRLLVL.